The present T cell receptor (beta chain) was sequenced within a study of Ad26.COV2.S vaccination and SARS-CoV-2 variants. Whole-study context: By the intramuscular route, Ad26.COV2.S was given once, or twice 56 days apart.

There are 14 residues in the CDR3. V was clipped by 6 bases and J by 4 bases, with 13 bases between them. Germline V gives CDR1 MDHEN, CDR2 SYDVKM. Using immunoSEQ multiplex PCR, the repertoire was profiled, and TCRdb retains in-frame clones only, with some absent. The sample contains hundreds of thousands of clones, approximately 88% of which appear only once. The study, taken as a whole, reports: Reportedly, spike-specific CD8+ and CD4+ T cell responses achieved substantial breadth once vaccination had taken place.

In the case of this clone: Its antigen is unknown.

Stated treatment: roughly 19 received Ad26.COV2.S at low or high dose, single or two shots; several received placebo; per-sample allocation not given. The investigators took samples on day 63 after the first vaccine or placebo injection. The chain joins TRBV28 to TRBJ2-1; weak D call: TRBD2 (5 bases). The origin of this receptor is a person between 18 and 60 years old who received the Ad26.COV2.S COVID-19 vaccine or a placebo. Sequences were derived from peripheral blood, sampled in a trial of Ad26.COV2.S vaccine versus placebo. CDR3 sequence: CASSSGFPYNEQFF. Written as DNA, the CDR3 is TGTGCCAGCAGCTCGGGGTTTCCGTACAATGAGCAGTTCTTC.